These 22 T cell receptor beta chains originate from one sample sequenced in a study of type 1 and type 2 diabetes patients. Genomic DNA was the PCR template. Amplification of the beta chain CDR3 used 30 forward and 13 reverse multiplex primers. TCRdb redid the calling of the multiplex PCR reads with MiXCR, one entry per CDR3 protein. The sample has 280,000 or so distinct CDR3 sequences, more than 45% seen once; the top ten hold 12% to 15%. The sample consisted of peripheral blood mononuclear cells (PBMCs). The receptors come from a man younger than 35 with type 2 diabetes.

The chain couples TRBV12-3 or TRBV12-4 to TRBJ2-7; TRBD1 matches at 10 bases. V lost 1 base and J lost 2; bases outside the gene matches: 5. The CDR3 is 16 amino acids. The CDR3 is CASSLGGGQGAYEQYF. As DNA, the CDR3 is TGTGCCAGCAGTTTAGGTGGAGGACAGGGGGCCTACGAGCAGTACTTC.

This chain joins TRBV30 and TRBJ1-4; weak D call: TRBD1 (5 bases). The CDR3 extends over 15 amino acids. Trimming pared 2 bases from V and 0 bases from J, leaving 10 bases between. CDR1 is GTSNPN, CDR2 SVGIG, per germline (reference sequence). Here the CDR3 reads CAWSQGRATNEKLFF. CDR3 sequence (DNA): TGTGCCTGGAGTCAGGGTAGGGCAACTAATGAAAAACTGTTTTTT.

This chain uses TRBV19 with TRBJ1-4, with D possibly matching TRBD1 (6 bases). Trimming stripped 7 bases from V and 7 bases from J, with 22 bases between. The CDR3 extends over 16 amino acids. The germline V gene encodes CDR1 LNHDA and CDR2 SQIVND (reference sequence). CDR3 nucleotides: TGTGCCAGTACCAACACCCCGGGGGGCGTACCTGAAAAACTGTTTTTT. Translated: CASTNTPGGVPEKLFF.

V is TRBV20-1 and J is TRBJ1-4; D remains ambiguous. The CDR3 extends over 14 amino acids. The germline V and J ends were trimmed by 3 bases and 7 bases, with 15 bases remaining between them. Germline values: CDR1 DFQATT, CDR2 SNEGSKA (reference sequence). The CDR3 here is CSAREGMIIEKLFF. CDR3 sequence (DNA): TGCAGTGCTAGGGAGGGTATGATTATTGAAAAACTGTTTTTT.

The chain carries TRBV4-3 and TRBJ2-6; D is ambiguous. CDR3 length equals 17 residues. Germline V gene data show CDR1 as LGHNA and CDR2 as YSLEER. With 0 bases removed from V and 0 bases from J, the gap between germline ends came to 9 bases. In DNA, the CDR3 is TGCGCCAGCAGCCAAGATTGGCGGACCTCTGGGGCCAACGTCCTGACTTTC. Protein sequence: CASSQDWRTSGANVLTF.

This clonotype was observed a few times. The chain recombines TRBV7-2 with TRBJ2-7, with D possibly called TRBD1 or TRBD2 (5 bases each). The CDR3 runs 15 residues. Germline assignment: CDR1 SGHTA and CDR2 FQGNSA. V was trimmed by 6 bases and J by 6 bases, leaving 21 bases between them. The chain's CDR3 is CASRVFGGSSPEQYF. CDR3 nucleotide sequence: TGTGCCAGCAGGGTGTTTGGGGGTTCCTCTCCCGAGCAGTACTTC.

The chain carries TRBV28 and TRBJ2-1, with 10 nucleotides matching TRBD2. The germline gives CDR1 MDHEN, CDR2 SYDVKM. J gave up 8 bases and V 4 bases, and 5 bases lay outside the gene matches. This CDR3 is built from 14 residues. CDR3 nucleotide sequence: TGTGCCAGCAGTTCCCAAAGCGGGGGGGATGAGCAGTTCTTC. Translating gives CASSSQSGGDEQFF.

The CDR3 spells CASSWGTDRGSPYEQYF. The CDR3 DNA is TGTGCCAGTAGTTGGGGAACGGACAGGGGGTCTCCCTACGAGCAGTACTTC. This chain connects TRBV19 to TRBJ2-5, with TRBD1 matching 10 bases. The tail of the sequence fits TRBJ2-7 better, so the J call may be wrong. CDR1 and CDR2 (germline): LNHDA, SQIVND (reference sequence). The CDR3 runs to 17 residues.

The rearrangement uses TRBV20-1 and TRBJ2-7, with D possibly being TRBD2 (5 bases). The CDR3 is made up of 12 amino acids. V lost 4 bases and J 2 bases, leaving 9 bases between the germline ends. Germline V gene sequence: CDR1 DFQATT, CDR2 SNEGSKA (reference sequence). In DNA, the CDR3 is TGCAGTGCTACTTTTAGCGCCTACGAGCAGTACTTC. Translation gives CSATFSAYEQYF.

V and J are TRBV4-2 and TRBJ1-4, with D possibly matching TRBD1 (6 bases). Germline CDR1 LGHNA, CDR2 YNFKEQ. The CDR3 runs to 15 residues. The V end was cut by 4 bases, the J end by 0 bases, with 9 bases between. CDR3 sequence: CASSRPGATNEKLFF. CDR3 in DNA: TGTGCCAGCAGCCGACCAGGGGCAACTAATGAAAAACTGTTTTTT.

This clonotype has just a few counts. The CDR3 nucleotides read TGCAGTGCTTTCCCCCACTTGGGGAACACTGAAGCTTTCTTT. It is translated as CSAFPHLGNTEAFF. The chain is built from TRBV20-1 and TRBJ1-1; the D is unclear. V lost 5 bases and J 1 base, leaving 14 bases between the germline ends. From germline, CDR1 is DFQATT and CDR2 SNEGSKA (reference sequence). This CDR3 contains 14 residues.

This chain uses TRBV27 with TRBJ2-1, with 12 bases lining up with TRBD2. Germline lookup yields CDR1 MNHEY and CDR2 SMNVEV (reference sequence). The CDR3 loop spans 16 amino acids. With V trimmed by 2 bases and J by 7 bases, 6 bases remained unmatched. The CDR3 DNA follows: TGTGCCAGCAGTTTAAAAGGGACTAGCGGGTTAAATGAGCAGTTCTTC. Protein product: CASSLKGTSGLNEQFF.

Here the CDR3 DNA reads TGCAGCGTTGGGGGACAGGGTTCCGACAATGAGCAGTTCTTC. It yields the protein CSVGGQGSDNEQFF. V and J are TRBV29-1 and TRBJ2-1, with TRBD1 matching over 9 bases. Losses at the gene ends were 4 bases for V and 5 bases for J; bases not matched to a gene: 6. The CDR3 contains 14 residues. CDR1 is SQVTM, CDR2 ANQGSEA, per germline.

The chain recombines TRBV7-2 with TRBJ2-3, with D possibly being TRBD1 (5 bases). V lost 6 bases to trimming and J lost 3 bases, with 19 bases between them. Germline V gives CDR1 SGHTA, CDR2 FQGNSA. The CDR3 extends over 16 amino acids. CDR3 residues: CASSLLGARRTDTQYF. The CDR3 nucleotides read TGTGCCAGCAGTCTGCTAGGGGCGCGGCGGACAGATACGCAGTATTTT.

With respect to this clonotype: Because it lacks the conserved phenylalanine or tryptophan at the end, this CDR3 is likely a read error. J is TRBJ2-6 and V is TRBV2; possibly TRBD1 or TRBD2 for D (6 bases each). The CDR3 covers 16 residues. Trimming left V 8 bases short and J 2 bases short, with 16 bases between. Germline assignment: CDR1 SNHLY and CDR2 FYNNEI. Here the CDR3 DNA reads TGTGCCAGCGGAATTGGGGGCGGGGCTGGGGCCAACGTCCTGACTTCC. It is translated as CASGIGGGAGANVLTS.

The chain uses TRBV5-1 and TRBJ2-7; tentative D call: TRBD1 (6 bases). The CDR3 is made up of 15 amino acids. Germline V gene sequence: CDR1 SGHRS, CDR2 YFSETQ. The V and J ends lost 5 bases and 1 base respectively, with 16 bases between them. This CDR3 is CASRQRDTPSYEQYF. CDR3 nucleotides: TGCGCCAGCAGACAACGGGACACTCCATCCTACGAGCAGTACTTC.

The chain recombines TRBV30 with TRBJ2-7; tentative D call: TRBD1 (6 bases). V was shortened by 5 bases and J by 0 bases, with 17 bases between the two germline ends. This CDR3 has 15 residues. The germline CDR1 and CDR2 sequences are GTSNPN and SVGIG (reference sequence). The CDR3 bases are TGTGCCTGGGGTTCAGGGGCGGACCCCTCCTACGAGCAGTACTTC. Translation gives CAWGSGADPSYEQYF.

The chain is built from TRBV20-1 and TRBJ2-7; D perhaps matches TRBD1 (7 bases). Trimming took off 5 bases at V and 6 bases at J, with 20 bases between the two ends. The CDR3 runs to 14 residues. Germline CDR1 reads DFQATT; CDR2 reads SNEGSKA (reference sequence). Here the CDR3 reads CSAPMTGQGGEQYF. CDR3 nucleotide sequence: TGCAGTGCTCCGATGACGGGCCAGGGGGGCGAGCAGTACTTC.

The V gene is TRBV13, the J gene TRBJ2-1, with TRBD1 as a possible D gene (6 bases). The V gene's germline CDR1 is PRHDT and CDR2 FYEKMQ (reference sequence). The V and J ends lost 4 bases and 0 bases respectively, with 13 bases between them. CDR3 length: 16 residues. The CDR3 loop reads CASSSPGHSSYNEQFF. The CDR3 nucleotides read TGTGCCAGCAGCTCACCGGGACACAGCTCCTACAATGAGCAGTTCTTC.

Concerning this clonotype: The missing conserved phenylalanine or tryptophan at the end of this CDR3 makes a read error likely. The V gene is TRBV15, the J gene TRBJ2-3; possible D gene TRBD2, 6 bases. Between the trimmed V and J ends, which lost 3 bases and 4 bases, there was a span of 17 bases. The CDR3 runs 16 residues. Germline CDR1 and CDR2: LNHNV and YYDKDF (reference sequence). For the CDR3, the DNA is TGTGCCACCAGCAGGCCCGGGACTTATAGCGCAGATACGCAGTATCTT. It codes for CATSRPGTYSADTQYL.

In nucleotides, the CDR3 is TGTGCCAGCAGCCTTCAACTAGCGGGGTTGGACGAGCAGTACTTC. It encodes CASSLQLAGLDEQYF. V gene TRBV12-3 or TRBV12-4 combines with J gene TRBJ2-7, with 10 bases fitting TRBD2. This CDR3 comprises 15 residues. The V gene end was trimmed by 6 bases and the J gene end by 5 bases; junction bases not matched to a gene: 10.

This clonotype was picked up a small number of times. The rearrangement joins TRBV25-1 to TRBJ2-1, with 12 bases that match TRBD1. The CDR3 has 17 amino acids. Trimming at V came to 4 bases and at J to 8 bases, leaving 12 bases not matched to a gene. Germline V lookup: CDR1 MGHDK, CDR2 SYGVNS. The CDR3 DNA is TGTGCCAGCAGTGCTCCGGGACAGGGGGCCTCTAGGGATGAGCAGTTCTTC. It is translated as CASSAPGQGASRDEQFF.